This entry lists 10 T cell receptor beta chains sequenced from one sample in a study of Graves' ophthalmopathy and Graves' hyperthyroidism. The authors amplified TCR beta CDR3 regions from RNA transcripts. HTBI primers were employed in first-round RT-PCR, then a second-round multiplex PCR followed. TCRdb itself ran the multiplex PCR reads through MiXCR, one entry per CDR3 protein. Of roughly 500,000 distinct CDR3 sequences listed, approximately 15% are singletons. Sequences were obtained from blood. The receptors come from a woman in her twenties or thirties with Graves' ophthalmopathy.

To note about this clonotype: The junction and the germline gene differ at one end; a read error may be behind it. The rearrangement links TRBV28 to TRBJ2-4; either TRBD1 or TRBD2 may fit D (5 bases each). In germline, CDR1 is MDHEN, CDR2 SYDVKM. This CDR3 has 13 amino acids. The CDR3 reads CASRGRVFDIKYF. Written as DNA, the CDR3 is TGTGCCAGCCGGGGCAGGGTGTTTGACATTAAGTACTTC.

This clonotype was counted ten times or more. The rearrangement links TRBV24-1 to TRBJ2-5, with D hard to call. Germline V lookup: CDR1 KGHDR, CDR2 SFDVKD. V gave up 0 bases and J gave up 5 bases, with 9 bases separating them. This CDR3 comprises 14 residues. Written as DNA, the CDR3 is TGTGCCACCAGTGATTTGCACAGCCGCGAGACCCAGTACTTC. This codes for CATSDLHSRETQYF.

This clonotype was observed many times. The V call is TRBV11-1, the J call TRBJ2-5; no firm D call. The CDR3 totals 16 residues. The V end lost 1 base, the J end lost 5 bases, and 17 bases lay between the germline ends. Germline CDR1 is SGHAT and CDR2 is FQDESV (reference sequence). CDR3 bases: TGTGCCAGCAGCTTAGAAGGCCCGGGCCGAATGGAGACCCAGTACTTC. As protein: CASSLEGPGRMETQYF.

Ten or more counts support this clonotype. The genes are TRBV7-9 and TRBJ1-2; TRBD1 aligns across 7 bases. The V gene end was trimmed by 0 bases and the J gene end by 7 bases; junction bases not matched to a gene: 8. CDR1 is SEHNR and CDR2 is FQNEAQ in the germline V gene (reference sequence). The CDR3 sequence is 15 residues long. The CDR3 protein is CASSLAHRGAGGYTF. CDR3 DNA sequence: TGTGCCAGCAGCTTAGCCCACAGGGGAGCGGGTGGCTACACCTTC.

This clonotype has a count of ten or more. The chain links TRBV15 to TRBJ1-6; possible D gene TRBD1, 6 bases. The CDR3 extends over 14 amino acids. V was trimmed by 0 bases and J by 14 bases, leaving 14 bases between them. Germline assignment: CDR1 LNHNV and CDR2 YYDKDF (reference sequence). The CDR3 bases are TGTGCCACCAGCAGAGACAGGGGCCGTGGGGCCCTCCACTTT. It codes for CATSRDRGRGALHF.

The CDR3 here is CASSYGRGLETQYF. The CDR3 DNA follows: TGTGCCAGCAGTTACGGCAGGGGGTTGGAGACCCAGTACTTC. This chain connects TRBV6-5 to TRBJ2-5; 7 bases map to TRBD1. Looked up from germline, CDR1 is MNHEY and CDR2 is SVGAGI. J lost 5 bases, V lost 2 bases, and 5 bases had no gene match. The CDR3 spans 14 residues.

This clonotype was seen more than once but under ten times. The gene calls are TRBV6-5 and TRBJ2-7, with 9 bases identical to TRBD1. With 0 bases clipped from V and 6 bases from J, the junction kept 6 bases outside the gene matches. The CDR3 sequence is 15 residues long. Germline V lookup: CDR1 MNHEY, CDR2 SVGAGI. In nucleotides, the CDR3 is TGTGCCAGCAGTTACTCCGGGACAGGGAGCGTCGAGCAGTACTTC. This sequence encodes CASSYSGTGSVEQYF.

This clonotype was seen a handful of times. The gene calls are TRBV6-2 or TRBV6-3 and TRBJ1-3, with D possibly TRBD1 on 6 matching bases. CDR3 length: 18 amino acids. Deletions cut 5 bases from V and 0 bases from J, with 20 bases between. Per the germline V gene, CDR1 is MNHEY and CDR2 is SVGEGT. DNA of the CDR3: TGTGCCAGCAGTCACAACAGGGAAGCGATTACCTCTGGAAACACCATATATTTT. Its translation is CASSHNREAITSGNTIYF.

This clonotype has a count of ten or more. This sequence joins TRBV6-5 and TRBJ2-7; the match to TRBD1 covers 9 bases. The CDR3 length is 15 residues. J lost 2 bases, V lost 7 bases, and 9 bases had no gene match. Looked up from germline, CDR1 is MNHEY and CDR2 is SVGAGI. The DNA for the CDR3 is TGTGCCAGCACCGTAGGACAGGGGTTAACCTACGAGCAGTACTTC. Protein: CASTVGQGLTYEQYF.

This clonotype was found many times. The V gene is TRBV7-9, the J gene TRBJ1-2; 7 bases agree with TRBD1. V dropped 6 bases and J dropped 5; count of bases not matched to a gene: 9. This CDR3 has 14 residues. CDR1 SEHNR and CDR2 FQNEAQ come from the germline V gene (reference sequence). CDR3 DNA: TGTGCCAGCAGAAGACAGGGAGGGGCATATGGCTACACCTTC. This sequence encodes CASRRQGGAYGYTF.